This TCR beta chain stems from a study of cytomegalovirus exposure and HLA in healthy donors (dated by TCRdb to about 2017). As for the study more broadly: According to an earlier analysis of a few hundred of the donors, about 170 million T cells yielded roughly 110 million unique TCR beta sequences and around 300 Gb of sequence data. All discovery cohort repertoires had been generated using a single sequencing platform. In the later analysis, no new phenotypic data were used to find candidate immune exposures; instead, reliance was placed on TCR beta sequences and their occurrence across donors. An earlier analysis of about 620 of the donors applied high-throughput TCR beta sequencing to assess whether each TCR beta V gene segment acted as functional or pseudogenic. A later genetic analysis used genome-wide SNP genotypes for about 65% of the 666 donors, treating that subset as a discovery cohort. About 310 gigabases of sequencing data and 78 million or so unique TCR sequences were included in an early release covering several hundred HLA-typed donors. Donor age, sex, ethnicity and CMV serostatus were collected together with the repertoire data. A handful of DR-DQ haplotypes were handled as single units for association and clustering because linkage in the cohort was strong. To predict cytomegalovirus infection status, the study brought together high-throughput TCR immunosequencing, statistical association of individual TCRs with disease status, and machine learning. The aim of the study was to test whether cataloging public T cell receptors could identify signatures of past pathogen exposure. Both class I and class II loci were covered by HLA typing, at four-digit resolution. Typing coverage differed by locus: A, B, C, DRB1 and DQB1 were typed in about 629-630 donors, DQA1 in about 500, DPA1 in roughly 590, and DPB1 in 400 to 490. Besides the first cohort of roughly 660 subjects, a separate validation cohort made up of 120 different subjects was used. A later analysis re-examined previously published TCR beta repertoires from 610 or so donors and added high-resolution HLA genotyping to investigate patterns of TCR occurrence. Of the 398 genotyped donors, 70% to 90% were placed in the genetic ancestry cluster associated with self-reported Caucasian donors. Using immunosequencing, the study profiled T cell repertoires from 640 or so subjects and related those repertoires to cytomegalovirus serostatus. Among some 400 genotyped donors of the cohort, an average of around 250,000 unique TCR beta nucleotide sequences was sequenced per donor, of which approximately 18% were non-productive.

The cohort was made up of 500 to 800 healthy bone marrow donors. At the time of sampling, every cohort member was nominally healthy, though immune exposures that went unrecorded were likely present. The donor tested CMV seropositive and was one of the 289 seropositive cohort members. A peripheral blood sample was provided by each donor, and peripheral blood mononuclear cells were used for TCR beta sequencing. Genomic DNA was extracted from the blood cell samples with the Qiagen DNeasy Blood Extraction Kit. As regards this clone: The specificity of this receptor is unknown. No much larger clone is present one base from it, and per-base qualities are unavailable.

As encoded in the germline V gene (reference sequence), CDR1 is LNHDA while CDR2 is SQIVND. The CDR3 measures 14 amino acids from cysteine to phenylalanine. Kept here is only the CDR3 DNA, which spans 42 bases and is read in frame from base 1. Trimming costs V 3 bases and J 2 bases, and their ends lie 10 bases apart. To prepare the library, the immunoSEQ multiplex PCR assay was applied. For the multiplex PCR, a mixture combining 60 forward primers for TCR Vbeta segments and 13 reverse primers for TCR Jbeta segments was used. The CDR3 region of rearranged TCR beta genes was amplified from genomic DNA by a multiplex PCR assay. On the Illumina HiSeq System, the amplified TCR beta libraries were sequenced as 87-base-pair reads. The source study handled its data this way. In a later analysis, some 80 million unique TCR beta chains were counted across the roughly 670 repertoires, and some 10 million of these chains were shared by at least two donors. Raw reads were error-corrected and collapsed into unique sequences by a nearest-neighbor algorithm in which closely related sequences were merged to remove PCR and sequencing errors. Alignment of CDR3 sequences to IMGT reference sequences was used to assign V, D and J gene segments. Each retained sequence needed at least a six-nucleotide match to both a V gene segment and a J gene segment. A rearrangement counted as productive if the CDR3 had no stop codons and remained in frame with V and J, and every other rearrangement counted as non-productive. Following IMGT convention, CDR3 was defined as the stretch from the second conserved V-encoded cysteine up to the conserved J-encoded phenylalanine. Sequences without an unambiguous match to a single V gene segment were excluded from the earlier analysis of about 600 of the donors. An earlier analysis of just under 600 of the donors called V segments functional above 56.7% productive rearrangements and segregating when the between-donor standard deviation exceeded 5%. To diagnose cytomegalovirus status from the catalog of TCR beta chain sequences, a statistical classification framework was built. V and J gene assignment, in a later analysis, came from comparing TCR nucleotide sequences with IMGT/GENE-DB human TR gene sequences. Using the TCRdist pipeline, a later analysis assigned CDR3 sequences along with most-parsimonious VDJ recombination scenarios. In a later analysis, each TCR beta chain was defined by its CDR3 amino acid sequence together with its V-gene family, and reads without a unique V-gene family were excluded. To address suspected cross-contamination and a sequencing artifact, a later analysis removed over 500 highly shared, low-generation-probability nucleotide sequences. For each public chain, a later analysis derived a clonal expansion index from normalized ranks of inferred template counts within each repertoire. In a later analysis, generation probabilities were computed using a VDJ recombination model fitted to out-of-frame rearrangements, and the results were checked against IGoR. Hypergeometric tests were used in a later analysis to score TCR-TCR, TCR-HLA and TCR-CMV co-occurrence, with a repertoire-size bias correction applied to the TCR pairs. A later analysis estimated false discovery rates by permuting HLA or CMV assignments 20 times. In a later analysis, co-occurring TCRs were grouped using DBSCAN, and TCRdist sequence similarity was added for clustering within HLA-allele-positive subsets. Co-occurrence clustering excluded repertoires with fewer than 30,000 or more than 120,000 public chains, plus five with anomalous nucleotide sharing. The immuneACCESS repertoire file appears here via TCRdb, limited to in-frame rearrangements. These files lack a portion of the clones; in checked studies, under half of the deficit traces to unresolved V genes, and the cause of the others is not known. The V and J calls and clone size come from that table; D and trimming were worked out from the DNA. The sample table holds over 100,000 clones, of which 70% to 85% were seen once. Roughly 5.4% of the sample is held by the ten biggest clonotypes.

Broader findings and caveats from the paper: Because some donors lacked HLA typing at each locus, the association tests relied only on the typed subset. The earlier analysis of nearly 600 of the donors excluded 15 to 20 rarely observed V segments, including chromosome 9 orphons, because counts were too low. A later analysis found that most CMV-associated TCR beta chains appeared HLA-restricted, with HLA associations seemingly driven largely by CMV exposure. An association between a missense DCLRE1C variant and V-gene and J-gene trimming of TCR beta chains was found in a later genetic analysis and replicated in an independent cohort. The 87-base-pair reads could not distinguish some IMGT-functional V segments, including TRBV6-2 and TRBV6-3, so those segments were excluded. Assigning TCR associations to individual alleles was difficult when HLA alleles, especially DR and DQ, strongly co-occurred. In the study, around 150 TCR beta chains were listed as associated with cytomegalovirus. Only TCR beta chains were sequenced in this cohort, and the absence of alpha or paired-chain data limited detectable features. Immune exposure information for the cohort was limited to CMV serostatus. In a later analysis, the rate of TCR association differed among HLA loci, with DRB1 alleles having the most associated TCRs and HLA-C alleles having the fewest. In a later analysis, 15,000 to 20,000 TCR beta sequences were associated with specific HLA alleles at a false discovery rate of 0.05. Broadly in line with IMGT annotations, most TCR beta V segments showed up in productive rearrangements about 87% or about 30% of the time in an earlier analysis of about 500 of the donors. Cytomegalovirus status was reported to be diagnosed by the classifier with high specificity and sensitivity in both the original and validation cohorts. Most TCR sequences were seen in very few donors, while some public TCRs were found in many individuals. It was suggested by the authors that the approach could potentially be generalized to other disease states and immunological phenotypes. Several of the top co-occurrence clusters appeared to be linked to parvovirus B19, influenza, CMV and Epstein-Barr virus, according to a later analysis. Three of the identified cytomegalovirus-associated TCR beta chains were confirmed in vitro to be specific for cytomegalovirus antigens. Roughly uniform sequencing depth across donors was assumed in presence/absence analyses, although this assumption may not hold. Compared with equally common non-associated chains, HLA-associated TCR beta chains in a later analysis were more clonally expanded and had lower generation probabilities. Correlated functional status among segregating V segments might reflect linkage disequilibrium, but an unknown experimental factor could not be ruled out. A further reported finding was that TCR beta sequences accurately predicted the HLA-A and HLA-B alleles for most subjects in the first cohort. A cluster of highly shared sequence variants was judged likely to be a technical artifact of the sequencing pipeline. According to a later genetic analysis, donors in an Asian-associated ancestry cluster had fewer N-insertions in productive TCRs than the roughly 670-donor mean.

The TCR sequence derives from a woman younger than 30 in good health and CMV-seropositive. Sequences were obtained from PBMCs. The chain links TRBV19 with TRBJ1-1; TRBD1 could be the D gene, as 5 bases match. Here the CDR3 is given as CASSILGGNTEAFF. The base sequence is TGTGCCAGTAGTATTCTCGGGGGAAACACTGAAGCTTTCTTT. The CDR3, completed at both ends by the reference TRBV19 and TRBJ1-1 genes, gives the full variable domain DGGITQSPKYLFRKEGQNVTLSCEQNLNHDAMYWYRQDPGQGLRLIYYSQIVNDFQKGDIAEGYSVSREKKESFPLTVTSAQKNPTAFYLCASSILGGNTEAFFGQGTRLTVV.